The 4 T cell receptor beta chains below come from one sample, sequenced in a study of T cell repertoires in cytomegalovirus infection. TCRdb fed the reads into MiXCR, producing one record per CDR3 protein. The sample has over 150,000 distinct CDR3 sequences; roughly 15% are singletons. Sample: CD8+ T cells from PBMCs. The receptors here all came from a human donor in good health (CMV status not recorded). Some clones in this sample may be carry-over from other donors' samples.

This sequence joins TRBV6-2 or TRBV6-3 and TRBJ1-6; the D gene is possibly TRBD1 (5 bases). The CDR3 sequence is 19 residues long. Trimming cost V 2 bases and J 8 bases, with 25 bases left between them. Germline V gene data show CDR1 as MNHEY and CDR2 as SVGEGT. The CDR3 loop is CASSYARDRRIRVDSPLHF. CDR3 in DNA: TGTGCCAGCAGTTACGCCCGGGACCGCCGAATTCGGGTGGATTCACCCCTCCACTTT.

The chain links TRBV7-9 to TRBJ2-7; 10 nucleotides match TRBD2. The V gene's germline CDR1 is SEHNR and CDR2 FQNEAQ (reference sequence). CDR3 length equals 15 residues. The junction had 9 bases not matched to a gene; V was cut back by 5 bases and J by 5 bases. The DNA of the CDR3 is TGTGCCAGCAGCACCCGGACTAGCGGAATTGACGAGCAGTACTTC. This codes for CASSTRTSGIDEQYF.

This clonotype was counted only a few times. The chain couples TRBV29-1 to TRBJ2-2; D is undetermined. The CDR3 contains 15 residues. Deletions cut 0 bases from V and 1 base from J, with 9 bases between. Germline CDR1 is SQVTM and CDR2 is ANQGSEA. The CDR3 is CSVEDPQVNTGELFF. The DNA of the CDR3 is TGCAGCGTTGAAGATCCCCAGGTGAACACCGGGGAGCTGTTTTTT.

The rearrangement links TRBV6-2 or TRBV6-3 to TRBJ2-7; D perhaps matches TRBD1 (5 bases). Per the germline V gene, CDR1 is MNHEY and CDR2 is SVGEGT. The CDR3 is made up of 15 amino acids. Trimming shortened V by 2 bases and J by 5 bases, and 16 bases separated the two germline ends. CDR3 sequence (DNA): TGTGCCAGCAGTTACGAACTCAGGGCCGCGGACGAGCAGTACTTC. It codes for CASSYELRAADEQYF.